These T cell receptor beta chains were read from a single sample in a study of CD8+CD57+ T cells in acquired aplastic anemia. MiXCR was run by TCRdb on the reads, yielding one entry per CDR3 protein. The sample lists about 200,000 distinct CDR3 sequences; about half were seen once. Sequenced material: sorted CD4+, CD8+, or CD8+CD57+ T cells (not recorded which) from PBMCs. These receptors were obtained from a human donor with aplastic anemia. The CDR3 runs from the conserved cysteine through the conserved F or W. D genes are given only for firm matches. Clone size is shown for a subset of rows, as once, few, many or a class of expanded clone.

cdr3_aa: CASSQIQGAYNEQFF
cdr3_nt: TGTGCCAGCAGCCAAATCCAGGGTGCCTACAATGAGCAGTTCTTC
v_call: TRBV3-1
clone_size: .
j_call: TRBJ2-1
d_call: .

cdr3_aa: CARDRGRDWGGNTIYF
cdr3_nt: TGTGCTAGAGATCGGGGGAGGGACTGGGGTGGAAACACCATATATTTT
v_call: TRBV19
clone_size: .
j_call: TRBJ1-3
d_call: .

cdr3_aa: CASSSPGHSGELFF
cdr3_nt: TGTGCCAGCAGCTCACCGGGCCATAGCGGGGAGCTGTTTTTT
v_call: TRBV7-9
clone_size: .
j_call: TRBJ2-2
d_call: .

cdr3_aa: CASSLVGETGELFF
cdr3_nt: TGTGCCAGCAGTTTAGTGGGTGAGACCGGGGAGCTGTTTTTT
v_call: TRBV12-3/TRBV12-4
clone_size: few
j_call: TRBJ2-2
d_call: .

cdr3_aa: CASSRTGDFNEQYF
cdr3_nt: TGCGCCAGCTCCAGAACAGGGGACTTTAACGAGCAGTACTTC
v_call: TRBV5-1
clone_size: many
j_call: TRBJ2-7
d_call: .

cdr3_aa: CASRKQGNSNQPQHF
cdr3_nt: TGTGCCAGCAGAAAACAGGGGAATAGCAATCAGCCCCAGCATTTT
v_call: TRBV2
clone_size: many
j_call: TRBJ1-5
d_call: TRBD1

cdr3_aa: CASSLGRRNIQYF
cdr3_nt: TGTGCCAGCAGCTTGGGTCGGAGGAACATTCAGTACTTC
v_call: TRBV7-2
clone_size: .
j_call: TRBJ2-4
d_call: .

cdr3_aa: CASRDNNRGTDYGYTF
cdr3_nt: TGCGCCAGCAGGGACAACAACAGGGGAACAGACTATGGCTACACCTTC
v_call: TRBV10-2
clone_size: .
j_call: TRBJ1-2
d_call: TRBD1

cdr3_aa: CASSPPTGDLNTGELFF
cdr3_nt: TGCGCCAGCAGCCCACCCACAGGGGACCTTAACACCGGGGAGCTGTTTTTT
v_call: TRBV5-1
clone_size: many
j_call: TRBJ2-2
d_call: TRBD1

cdr3_aa: CAISPETGGWGYTF
cdr3_nt: TGTGCCATCAGCCCCGAGACAGGGGGCTGGGGCTACACCTTC
v_call: TRBV10-3
clone_size: many
j_call: TRBJ1-2
d_call: TRBD1

cdr3_aa: CASSWEGHTYNEQFF
cdr3_nt: TGCGCCAGCAGCTGGGAGGGACATACCTACAATGAGCAGTTCTTC
v_call: TRBV5-1
clone_size: .
j_call: TRBJ2-1
d_call: .

cdr3_aa: CASSLLAGANEQFF
cdr3_nt: TGTGCCAGCAGCTTATTAGCGGGGGCAAATGAGCAGTTCTTC
v_call: TRBV7-2
clone_size: many
j_call: TRBJ2-1
d_call: TRBD2

cdr3_aa: CASTTGGAGANVLTF
cdr3_nt: TGTGCCAGCACGACAGGGGGCGCTGGGGCCAACGTCCTGACTTTC
v_call: TRBV2
clone_size: many
j_call: TRBJ2-6
d_call: TRBD1

cdr3_aa: CASSAGQGSGYTF
cdr3_nt: TGTGCCAGCAGTGCGGGACAGGGAAGTGGCTACACCTTC
v_call: TRBV25-1
clone_size: .
j_call: TRBJ1-2
d_call: TRBD1

cdr3_aa: CASKVGQSNSPLHF
cdr3_nt: TGTGCCAGCAAAGTTGGACAGAGCAATTCACCCCTCCACTTT
v_call: TRBV2
clone_size: .
j_call: TRBJ1-6
d_call: .

cdr3_aa: CASSLGTASSYNSPLHF
cdr3_nt: TGCGCCAGCAGCTTGGGGACGGCGAGCTCCTATAATTCACCCCTCCACTTT
v_call: TRBV5-1
clone_size: many
j_call: TRBJ1-6
d_call: .

cdr3_aa: CASSLEGGVTEAFF
cdr3_nt: TGTGCCAGCAGCTTGGAGGGGGGGGTCACTGAAGCTTTCTTT
v_call: TRBV5-8
clone_size: many
j_call: TRBJ1-1
d_call: .

cdr3_aa: CASSQTGNYEQYF
cdr3_nt: TGCGCCAGCAGCCAGACAGGAAACTACGAGCAGTACTTC
v_call: TRBV4-1
clone_size: many
j_call: TRBJ2-7
d_call: .

cdr3_aa: CASSLGWTGGGEQYF
cdr3_nt: TGCGCCAGCAGCTTGGGCTGGACAGGGGGTGGCGAGCAGTACTTC
v_call: TRBV5-1
clone_size: .
j_call: TRBJ2-7
d_call: TRBD1

cdr3_aa: CASSEFSGGATDTQYF
cdr3_nt: TGTGCCAGCAGTGAATTTAGCGGGGGAGCCACAGATACGCAGTATTTT
v_call: TRBV2
clone_size: .
j_call: TRBJ2-3
d_call: TRBD2

cdr3_aa: CASRTADRNGGYTF
cdr3_nt: TGTGCCAGTAGGACTGCGGACCGTAACGGGGGCTACACCTTC
v_call: TRBV19
clone_size: many
j_call: TRBJ1-2
d_call: .

cdr3_aa: CSVVGDRGYGYTF
cdr3_nt: TGCAGCGTGGTAGGGGACAGGGGCTATGGCTACACCTTC
v_call: TRBV29-1
clone_size: .
j_call: TRBJ1-2
d_call: TRBD1

cdr3_aa: CASSLGDRDGSPLHF
cdr3_nt: TGTGCCAGCAGCTTAGGAGACAGGGACGGGTCACCCCTCCACTTT
v_call: TRBV7-9
clone_size: many
j_call: TRBJ1-6
d_call: TRBD1

cdr3_aa: CASSIAGIYEQYF
cdr3_nt: TGTGCCAGTAGTATAGCGGGCATCTACGAGCAGTACTTC
v_call: TRBV19
clone_size: once
j_call: TRBJ2-7
d_call: .

cdr3_aa: CASSFGGAKDTQYF
cdr3_nt: TGCGCCAGCAGCTTTGGGGGGGCGAAAGATACGCAGTATTTT
v_call: TRBV5-1
clone_size: .
j_call: TRBJ2-3
d_call: .

cdr3_aa: CAISSTGGKYEQYF
cdr3_nt: TGTGCCATCAGCTCCACCGGGGGAAAGTACGAGCAGTACTTC
v_call: TRBV10-3
clone_size: many
j_call: TRBJ2-7
d_call: .

cdr3_aa: CSAISSGGATTDTQYF
cdr3_nt: TGCAGTGCCATCTCTAGCGGGGGGGCCACCACAGATACGCAGTATTTT
v_call: TRBV20-1
clone_size: many
j_call: TRBJ2-3
d_call: TRBD2

cdr3_aa: CASLPRGYMNTEAFF
cdr3_nt: TGTGCCAGCCTACCCAGGGGGTACATGAACACTGAAGCTTTCTTT
v_call: TRBV2
clone_size: many
j_call: TRBJ1-1
d_call: TRBD1

cdr3_aa: CAISEEAEQGYGYTF
cdr3_nt: TGTGCCATCAGTGAGGAGGCGGAACAGGGCTATGGCTACACCTTC
v_call: TRBV10-3
clone_size: many
j_call: TRBJ1-2
d_call: .

cdr3_aa: CASSPITQVGRLGGYTF
cdr3_nt: TGTGCCAGCAGTCCTATCACCCAGGTTGGAAGGCTCGGGGGCTACACCTTC
v_call: TRBV6-5
clone_size: many
j_call: TRBJ1-2
d_call: .

cdr3_aa: CATSRDGKSIQYF
cdr3_nt: TGTGCCACCAGCAGAGATGGGAAGAGCATTCAGTACTTC
v_call: TRBV15
clone_size: .
j_call: TRBJ2-4
d_call: .

cdr3_aa: CASSQDSLRTLGTQYF
cdr3_nt: TGTGCCAGCAGCCAAGATAGTTTGCGAACTCTCGGGACCCAGTACTTC
v_call: TRBV14
clone_size: .
j_call: TRBJ2-5
d_call: .

cdr3_aa: CASSLQSRGDTQYF
cdr3_nt: TGCGCCAGCAGCTTGCAAAGCAGGGGGGATACGCAGTATTTT
v_call: TRBV5-1
clone_size: many
j_call: TRBJ2-3
d_call: TRBD1

cdr3_aa: CSAEETRGEANYGYTF
cdr3_nt: TGCAGTGCTGAAGAGACTCGGGGGGAGGCTAACTATGGCTACACCTTC
v_call: TRBV20-1
clone_size: .
j_call: TRBJ1-2
d_call: .